One TCR beta chain is described in this entry. Its target is not known. This sequence may be a read error, since a much larger clone differs from it by one base. Alongside a J-beta primer mix, a sample-barcoded 5' primer served in a second PCR lasting about 7 to 11 cycles. TCRdb called the 5' RACE reads again in MiXCR, with one record for every CDR3 protein. The repertoire holds 1,800,000 or so distinct CDR3 sequences, with about 39% as singletons. The V gene lost 3 bases and the J gene lost 7 bases, with 6 bases spanning the gap. The germline CDR1 and CDR2 sequences are LGHDT and YNNKEL (reference sequence). The CDR3 loop spans 11 amino acids. Researchers isolated at least 7 million PBMCs per sample. Total RNA amounts of at least 6 micrograms were extracted per sample. The data are from a study of blood T cells in healthy people across ages. Study outcomes and limitations: TCR beta diversity per million T cells fell roughly linearly with age.

Sequenced material: blood. V is TRBV3-1 and J is TRBJ2-5, with D tentatively TRBD1 or TRBD2 (5 bases each). The sequence came from a human donor in good health. The CDR3 loop is CASSHGGTQYF. For the CDR3, the DNA is TGTGCCAGCAGCCATGGGGGGACCCAGTACTTC.